Listed below are T cell receptor beta chains from one sample, sequenced in a study of blood T cell repertoires in COVID-19. TCRdb keeps only in-frame clones here, not all; method: immunoSEQ multiplex PCR. The sample lists about 34,000 clones, approximately 77% occurring once. Sequencing was done on a sample of peripheral blood. The origin of the receptors is a human donor in a cohort sampled during active COVID-19. CDR3s include the opening cysteine and the closing phenylalanine or tryptophan. D genes are given only for firm matches. The listing skips clone size in some rows; elsewhere it reads once, few, many or a size class.

v_gene: TRBV30; j_gene: TRBJ1-4; abundance: .; d_gene: TRBD1; CDR3nt: TGTGCCTGGAGTGGCCCAGGGGGACGGCCGAATGAAAAACTGTTTTTT; CDR3aa: CAWSGPGGRPNEKLFF
v_gene: TRBV6-5; j_gene: TRBJ2-3; abundance: .; d_gene: .; CDR3nt: TGTGCCAGCAGCAGGCCGCGAGATACGCAGTATTTT; CDR3aa: CASSRPRDTQYF
v_gene: TRBV28; j_gene: TRBJ2-5; abundance: once; d_gene: TRBD2; CDR3nt: TGTGCCAGCAGTTTAAGCCTCGGACTAGCGGAGACCCAGTACTTC; CDR3aa: CASSLSLGLAETQYF
v_gene: TRBV18; j_gene: TRBJ1-2; abundance: .; d_gene: .; CDR3nt: TGTGCCAGCTCATACAAGGAACAGCTCTATGGCTACACCTTC; CDR3aa: CASSYKEQLYGYTF
v_gene: TRBV5-5; j_gene: TRBJ2-3; abundance: few; d_gene: TRBD1; CDR3nt: TGTGCCAGCAGATCGGACAGGGGCGCAGGGGGCACAGATACGCAGTATTTT; CDR3aa: CASRSDRGAGGTDTQYF
v_gene: TRBV12-2; j_gene: TRBJ2-7; abundance: .; d_gene: .; CDR3nt: TGTGCAAGTCGCTTTAAGGTGCAGGATCCCGAGCAGTACTTC; CDR3aa: CASRFKVQDPEQYF
v_gene: TRBV15; j_gene: TRBJ2-1; abundance: few; d_gene: .; CDR3nt: TGTGCCACCAGCAGAAACAGGGTCGCCTACAATGAGCAGTTCTTC; CDR3aa: CATSRNRVAYNEQFF
v_gene: TRBV2; j_gene: TRBJ2-5; abundance: .; d_gene: .; CDR3nt: TGTGCCAGCAGTGCTACCCAAGAGACCCAGTACTTC; CDR3aa: CASSATQETQYF
v_gene: TRBV2; j_gene: TRBJ2-2; abundance: .; d_gene: .; CDR3nt: TGTGCCAGCAGTGAAGAAGGCAGGGAAAACACCGGGGAGCTGTTTTTT; CDR3aa: CASSEEGRENTGELFF
v_gene: TRBV19; j_gene: TRBJ1-2; abundance: once; d_gene: TRBD1; CDR3nt: TGTGCCAGTAGTCGGGACAGGGGGGGGCCCGGAGGAAGTAGCGGCTACACCTTC; CDR3aa: CASSRDRGGPGGSSGYTF
v_gene: TRBV13; j_gene: TRBJ2-1; abundance: few; d_gene: TRBD2; CDR3nt: TGTGCCAGCAGCACAGGGACTAGCTTAGCTAGTGAGCAGTTCTTC; CDR3aa: CASSTGTSLASEQFF
v_gene: TRBV18; j_gene: TRBJ2-7; abundance: few; d_gene: TRBD2; CDR3nt: TGTGCCAGCTCACCGAGGCTAGCGGGGGGCCGTGTGCAAGGCTACGAGCAGTACTTC; CDR3aa: CASSPRLAGGRVQGYEQYF
v_gene: TRBV19; j_gene: TRBJ1-1; abundance: .; d_gene: .; CDR3nt: TGTGCCGGGAGACCCCGAGGGGGAAATGGTGAAGCTTTCTTT; CDR3aa: CAGRPRGGNGEAFF
v_gene: TRBV30; j_gene: TRBJ2-5; abundance: .; d_gene: TRBD2; CDR3nt: TGTGCCTGGAGTAAGGGACTAGCGGGAGTGAGGGAGACCCAGTACTTC; CDR3aa: CAWSKGLAGVRETQYF
v_gene: TRBV9; j_gene: TRBJ2-3; abundance: .; d_gene: .; CDR3nt: TGTGCCAGCAGCGTAGCCCCCCGGGGAGGTACAGATACGCAGTATTTT; CDR3aa: CASSVAPRGGTDTQYF
v_gene: TRBV4-3; j_gene: TRBJ2-1; abundance: few; d_gene: .; CDR3nt: TGCGCCAGCAGTAGCGGATTATCCTACAATGAGCAGTTCTTC; CDR3aa: CASSSGLSYNEQFF
v_gene: TRBV15; j_gene: TRBJ2-1; abundance: .; d_gene: TRBD2; CDR3nt: TGTGCCACCAGCAGAGATTCGGCGATAGCGGGAAAGTTGGGCAATGAGCAGTTCTTC; CDR3aa: CATSRDSAIAGKLGNEQFF
v_gene: TRBV6-5; j_gene: TRBJ1-6; abundance: .; d_gene: TRBD1; CDR3nt: TGTGCCAGCAGACAGGGGCCGGATAATTCACCCCTCCACTTT; CDR3aa: CASRQGPDNSPLHF
v_gene: TRBV27; j_gene: TRBJ1-2; abundance: few; d_gene: TRBD1; CDR3nt: TGTGCCAGCAGTCCCTCGTTGGGACAGGGGAGGTATGGCTACACCTTC; CDR3aa: CASSPSLGQGRYGYTF
v_gene: TRBV9; j_gene: TRBJ1-2; abundance: .; d_gene: .; CDR3nt: TGTGCCAGCAGCGTAGGGGAATGGGGACTTTCGGGCTACACCTTC; CDR3aa: CASSVGEWGLSGYTF
v_gene: TRBV7-8; j_gene: TRBJ1-2; abundance: .; d_gene: TRBD1; CDR3nt: TGTGCCAGCAGCTCTAACCGGGACAGACGTAACTATGGCTACACCTTC; CDR3aa: CASSSNRDRRNYGYTF
v_gene: TRBV4-3; j_gene: TRBJ2-3; abundance: .; d_gene: TRBD2; CDR3nt: TGCGCCAGCAGCCAAGAGGGGGACTATGACACAGATACGCAGTATTTT; CDR3aa: CASSQEGDYDTDTQYF
v_gene: TRBV6-6; j_gene: TRBJ1-1; abundance: .; d_gene: .; CDR3nt: TGTGCCAGCACCCGAACGGGGGGTCAGGCCACTGAAGCTTTCTTT; CDR3aa: CASTRTGGQATEAFF